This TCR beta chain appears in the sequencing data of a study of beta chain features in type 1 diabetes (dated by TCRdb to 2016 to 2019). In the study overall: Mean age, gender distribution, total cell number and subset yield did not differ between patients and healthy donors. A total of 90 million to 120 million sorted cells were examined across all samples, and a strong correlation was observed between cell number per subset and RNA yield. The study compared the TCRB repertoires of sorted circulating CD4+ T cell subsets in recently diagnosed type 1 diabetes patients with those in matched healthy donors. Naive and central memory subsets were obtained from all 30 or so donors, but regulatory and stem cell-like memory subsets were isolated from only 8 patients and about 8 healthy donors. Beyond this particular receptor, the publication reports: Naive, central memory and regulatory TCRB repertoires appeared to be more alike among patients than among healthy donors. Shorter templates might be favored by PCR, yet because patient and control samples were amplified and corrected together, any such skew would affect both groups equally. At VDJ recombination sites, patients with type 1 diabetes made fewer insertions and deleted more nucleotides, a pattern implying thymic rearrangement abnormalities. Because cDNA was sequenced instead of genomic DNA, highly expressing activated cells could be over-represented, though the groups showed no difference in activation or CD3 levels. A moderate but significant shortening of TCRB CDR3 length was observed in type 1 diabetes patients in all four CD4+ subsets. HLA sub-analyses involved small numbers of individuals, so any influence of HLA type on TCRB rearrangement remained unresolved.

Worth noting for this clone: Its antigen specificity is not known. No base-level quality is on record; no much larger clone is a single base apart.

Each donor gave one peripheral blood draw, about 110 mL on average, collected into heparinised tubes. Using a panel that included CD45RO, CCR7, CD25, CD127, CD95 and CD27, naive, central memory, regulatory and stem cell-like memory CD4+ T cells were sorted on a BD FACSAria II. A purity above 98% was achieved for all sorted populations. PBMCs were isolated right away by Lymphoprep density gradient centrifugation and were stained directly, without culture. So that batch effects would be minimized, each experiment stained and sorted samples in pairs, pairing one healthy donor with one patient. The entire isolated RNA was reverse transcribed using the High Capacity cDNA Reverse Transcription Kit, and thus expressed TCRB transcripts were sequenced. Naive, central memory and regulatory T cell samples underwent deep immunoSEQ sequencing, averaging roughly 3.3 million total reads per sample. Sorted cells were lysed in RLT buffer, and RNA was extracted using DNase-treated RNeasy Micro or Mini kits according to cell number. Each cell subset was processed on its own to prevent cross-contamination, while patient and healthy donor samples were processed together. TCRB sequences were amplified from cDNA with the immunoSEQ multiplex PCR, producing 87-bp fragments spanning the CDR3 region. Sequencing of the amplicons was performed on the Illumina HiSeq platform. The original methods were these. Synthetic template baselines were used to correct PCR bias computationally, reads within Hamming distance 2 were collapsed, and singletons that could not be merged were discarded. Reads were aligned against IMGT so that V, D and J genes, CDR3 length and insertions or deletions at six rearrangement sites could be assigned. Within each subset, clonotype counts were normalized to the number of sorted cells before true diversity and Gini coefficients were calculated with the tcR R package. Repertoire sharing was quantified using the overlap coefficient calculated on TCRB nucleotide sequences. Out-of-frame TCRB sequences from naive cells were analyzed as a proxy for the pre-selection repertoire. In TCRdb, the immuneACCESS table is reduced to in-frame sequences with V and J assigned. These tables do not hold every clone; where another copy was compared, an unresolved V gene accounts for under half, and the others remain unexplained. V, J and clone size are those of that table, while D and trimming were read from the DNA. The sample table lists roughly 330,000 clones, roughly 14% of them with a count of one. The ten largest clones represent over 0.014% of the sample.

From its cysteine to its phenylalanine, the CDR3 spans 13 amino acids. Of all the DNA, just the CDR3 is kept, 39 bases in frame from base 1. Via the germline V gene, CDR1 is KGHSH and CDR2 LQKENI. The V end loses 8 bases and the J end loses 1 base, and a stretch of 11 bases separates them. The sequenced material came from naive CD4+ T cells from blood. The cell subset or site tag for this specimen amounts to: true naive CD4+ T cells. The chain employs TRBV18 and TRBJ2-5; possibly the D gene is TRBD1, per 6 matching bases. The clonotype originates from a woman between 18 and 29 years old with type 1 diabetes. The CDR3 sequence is CASKPGVQETQYF. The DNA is TGTGCCAGCAAACCAGGGGTCCAAGAGACCCAGTACTTC.